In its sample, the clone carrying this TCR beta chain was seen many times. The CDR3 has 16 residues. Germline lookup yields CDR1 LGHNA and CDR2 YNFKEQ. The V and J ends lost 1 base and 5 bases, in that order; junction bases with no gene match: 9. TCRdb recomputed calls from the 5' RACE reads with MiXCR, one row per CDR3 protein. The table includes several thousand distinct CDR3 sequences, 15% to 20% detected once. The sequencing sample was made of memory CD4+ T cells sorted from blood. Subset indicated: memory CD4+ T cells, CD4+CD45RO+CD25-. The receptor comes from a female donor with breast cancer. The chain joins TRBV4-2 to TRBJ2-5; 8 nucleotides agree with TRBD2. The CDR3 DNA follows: TGTGCCAGCAGCCAAGCCCCACGGGAGGGGGAGGAGACCCAGTACTTC. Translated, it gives CASSQAPREGEETQYF.